A single T cell receptor (beta chain) is shown here with its context. This study enrolled people aged 18 to 89 from around 25 US geographic areas. Researchers sorted participants into cohorts using their self-reported clinical history. This entry belongs to a study of blood T cell repertoires in COVID-19. Study in general: Sources were T cells, B-cell-depleted T cells, or PBMCs; the material itself was cDNA or gDNA.

TCRdb's copy holds only in-frame clones and misses some; the assay was immunoSEQ multiplex PCR. Found here are around 170,000 clones, under 85% of them singletons; the top ten hold 9.5% to 15%. Trimming removed 5 bases at V and 5 bases at J, with 7 bases between. The CDR3 is 12 residues long. Germline values: CDR1 LNHDA, CDR2 SQIVND (reference sequence). The sample taken for sequencing was PBMCs or T cells enriched from blood (not recorded which). The chain recombines TRBV19 with TRBJ1-3; no reliable D call. This clonotype was sampled from a man in his fifties or sixties who had recovered from COVID-19. The CDR3 bases are TGTGCCAGTAGTTCCCTCCGAAACACCATATATTTT. Translating it yields CASSSLRNTIYF.